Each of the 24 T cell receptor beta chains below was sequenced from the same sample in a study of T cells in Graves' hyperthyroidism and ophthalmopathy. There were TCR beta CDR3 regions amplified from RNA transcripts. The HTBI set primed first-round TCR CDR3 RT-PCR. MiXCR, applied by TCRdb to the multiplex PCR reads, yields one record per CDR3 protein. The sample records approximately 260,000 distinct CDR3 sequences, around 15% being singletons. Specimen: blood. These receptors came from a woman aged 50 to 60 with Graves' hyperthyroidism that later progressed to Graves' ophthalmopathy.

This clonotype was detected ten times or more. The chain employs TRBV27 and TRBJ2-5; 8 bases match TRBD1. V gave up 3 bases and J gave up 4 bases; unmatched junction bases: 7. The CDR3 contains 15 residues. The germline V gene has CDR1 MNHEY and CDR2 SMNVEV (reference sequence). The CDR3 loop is CASSFGTGGTETQYF. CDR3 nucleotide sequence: TGTGCCAGCAGTTTTGGGACAGGAGGTACAGAGACCCAGTACTTC.

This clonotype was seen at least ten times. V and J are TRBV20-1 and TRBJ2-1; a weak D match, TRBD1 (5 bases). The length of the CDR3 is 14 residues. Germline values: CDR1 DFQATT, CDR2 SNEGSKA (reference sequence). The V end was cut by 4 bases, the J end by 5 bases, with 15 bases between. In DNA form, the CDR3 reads TGCAGTGCTACCGGTGGGGCTTTTAACAATGAGCAGTTCTTC. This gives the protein CSATGGAFNNEQFF.

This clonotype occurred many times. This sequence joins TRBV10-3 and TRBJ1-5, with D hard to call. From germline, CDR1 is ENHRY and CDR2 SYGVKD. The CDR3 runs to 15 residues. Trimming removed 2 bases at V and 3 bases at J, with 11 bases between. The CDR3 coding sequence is TGTGCCATCAGTGAGAGCCGGGAAGCCAATCAGCCCCAGCATTTT. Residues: CAISESREANQPQHF.

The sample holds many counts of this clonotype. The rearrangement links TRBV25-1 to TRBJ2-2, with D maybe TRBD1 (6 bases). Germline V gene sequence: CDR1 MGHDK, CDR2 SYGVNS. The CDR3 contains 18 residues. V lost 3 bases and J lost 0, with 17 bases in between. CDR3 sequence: CASSDPFLRGTNTGELFF. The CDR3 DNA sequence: TGTGCCAGCAGTGACCCATTTCTCAGGGGAACGAACACCGGGGAGCTGTTTTTT.

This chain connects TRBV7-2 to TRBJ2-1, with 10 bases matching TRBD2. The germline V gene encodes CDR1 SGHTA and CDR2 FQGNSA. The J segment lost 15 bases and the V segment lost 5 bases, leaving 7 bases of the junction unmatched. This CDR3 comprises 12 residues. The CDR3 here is CASSTLAGEVFF. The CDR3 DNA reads TGTGCCAGCAGCACCCTAGCGGGAGAAGTGTTCTTC. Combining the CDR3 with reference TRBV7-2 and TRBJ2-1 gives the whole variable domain GAGVSQSPSNKVTEKGKDVELRCDPISGHTALYWYRQSLGQGLEFLIYFQGNSAPDKSGLPSDRFSAERTGGSVSTLTIQRTQQEDSAVYLCASSTLAGEVFFGPGTRLTVL.

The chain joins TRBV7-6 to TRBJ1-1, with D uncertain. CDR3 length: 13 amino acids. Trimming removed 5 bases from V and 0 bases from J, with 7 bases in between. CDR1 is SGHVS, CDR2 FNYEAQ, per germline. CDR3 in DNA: TGTGCCAGCAGCCCTCATTTGAACACTGAAGCTTTCTTT. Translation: CASSPHLNTEAFF.

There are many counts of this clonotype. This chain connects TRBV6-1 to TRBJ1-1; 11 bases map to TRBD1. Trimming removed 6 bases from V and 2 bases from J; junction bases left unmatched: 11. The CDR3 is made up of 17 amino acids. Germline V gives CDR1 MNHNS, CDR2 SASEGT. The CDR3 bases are TGTGCCAGCAGAAACCCGGGACAGGGGGGAATTAACACTGAAGCTTTCTTT. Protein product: CASRNPGQGGINTEAFF.

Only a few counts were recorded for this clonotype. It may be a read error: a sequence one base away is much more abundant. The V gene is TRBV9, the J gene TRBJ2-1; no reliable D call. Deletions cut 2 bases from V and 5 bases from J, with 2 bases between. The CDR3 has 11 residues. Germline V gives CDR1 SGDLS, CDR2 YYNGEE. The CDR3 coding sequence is TGTGCCAGCAGCGTCAACAATGAGCAGTTCTTC. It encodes CASSVNNEQFF.

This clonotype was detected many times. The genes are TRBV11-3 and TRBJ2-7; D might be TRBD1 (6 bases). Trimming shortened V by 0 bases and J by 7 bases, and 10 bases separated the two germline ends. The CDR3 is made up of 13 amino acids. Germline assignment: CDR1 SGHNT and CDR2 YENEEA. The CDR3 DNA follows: TGTGCCAGCAGCTTAGAGGGGGCGCGGGAGCAGTACTTC. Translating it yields CASSLEGAREQYF.

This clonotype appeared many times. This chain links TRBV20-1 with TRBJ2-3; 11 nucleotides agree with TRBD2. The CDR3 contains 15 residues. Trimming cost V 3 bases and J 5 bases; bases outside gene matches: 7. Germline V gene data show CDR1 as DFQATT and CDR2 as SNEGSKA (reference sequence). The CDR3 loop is CSASDLAGGEDTQYF. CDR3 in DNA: TGCAGTGCTAGCGACTTAGCGGGAGGGGAAGATACGCAGTATTTT.

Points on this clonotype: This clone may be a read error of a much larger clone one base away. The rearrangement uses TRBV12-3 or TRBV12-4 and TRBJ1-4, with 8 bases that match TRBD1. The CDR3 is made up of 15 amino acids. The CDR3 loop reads CASSLDRESSEKLLF. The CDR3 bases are TGTGCCAGCAGTCTGGACAGGGAGTCAAGTGAAAAACTGCTTTTT.

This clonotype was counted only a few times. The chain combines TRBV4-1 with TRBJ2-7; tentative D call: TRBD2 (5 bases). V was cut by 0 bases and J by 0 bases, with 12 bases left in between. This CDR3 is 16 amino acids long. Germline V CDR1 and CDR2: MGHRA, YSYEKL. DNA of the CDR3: TGCGCCAGCAGCCAAGATCGGGCGCGGGCCTCCTACGAGCAGTACTTC. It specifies CASSQDRARASYEQYF.

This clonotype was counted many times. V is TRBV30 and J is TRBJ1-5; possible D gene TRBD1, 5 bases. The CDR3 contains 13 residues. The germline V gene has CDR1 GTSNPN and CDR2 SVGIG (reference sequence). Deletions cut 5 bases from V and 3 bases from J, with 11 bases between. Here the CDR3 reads CAWQGDPNQPQHF. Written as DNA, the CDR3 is TGTGCCTGGCAGGGAGATCCCAATCAGCCCCAGCATTTT.

The CDR3 bases are TGTGCCAGCAGCTACGGGACAGGTGGTGAAGCTTTCTTT. Encoded protein: CASSYGTGGEAFF. The rearrangement links TRBV5-6 to TRBJ1-1; 8 bases are shared with TRBD1. CDR3 size: 13 residues. V dropped 3 bases and J dropped 7; count of bases not matched to a gene: 5. Per germline, CDR1 SGHDT and CDR2 YYEEEE.

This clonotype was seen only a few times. CDR3 in DNA: TGTGCCACCACGGAGGAGGGAATGCTTCGGAAAGAGCAGTACTTC. Its translation: CATTEEGMLRKEQYF. The chain carries TRBV10-3 and TRBJ2-7; TRBD2 might be the D (6 bases). Germline loops: CDR1 ENHRY, CDR2 SYGVKD. The CDR3 is made up of 15 amino acids. V shed 10 bases and J shed 7 bases, with 26 bases lying between them.

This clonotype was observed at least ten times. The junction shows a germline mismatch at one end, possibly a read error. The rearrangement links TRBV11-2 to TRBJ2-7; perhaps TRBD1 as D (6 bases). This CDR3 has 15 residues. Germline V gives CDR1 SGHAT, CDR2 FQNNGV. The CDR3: CASSLGQGPSYEQYF. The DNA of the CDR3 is TGTGCCAGCAGTTTAGGGCAGGGGCCTTCCTACGAGCAGTACTTC. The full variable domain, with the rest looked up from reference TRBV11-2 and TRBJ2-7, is EAGVAQSPRYKIIEKRQSVAFWCNPISGHATLYWYQQILGQGPKLLIQFQNNGVVDDSQLPKDRFSAERLKGVDSTLKIQPAKLEDSAVYLCASSLGQGPSYEQYFGPGTRLTVT.

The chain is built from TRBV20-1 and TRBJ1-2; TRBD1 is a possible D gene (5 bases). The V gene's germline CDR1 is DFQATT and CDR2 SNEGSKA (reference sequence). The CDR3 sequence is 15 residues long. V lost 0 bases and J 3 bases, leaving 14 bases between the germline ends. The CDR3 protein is CSARDPAGSYYGYTF. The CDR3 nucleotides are TGCAGTGCTAGAGATCCAGCAGGGAGCTACTATGGCTACACCTTC.

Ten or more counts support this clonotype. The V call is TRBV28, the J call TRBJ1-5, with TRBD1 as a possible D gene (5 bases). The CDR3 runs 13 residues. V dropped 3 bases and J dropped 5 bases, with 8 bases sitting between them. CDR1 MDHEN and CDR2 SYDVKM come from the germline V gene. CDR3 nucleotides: TGTGCCAGCAGTTTCCCGGGGGATCAGCCCCAGCATTTT. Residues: CASSFPGDQPQHF.

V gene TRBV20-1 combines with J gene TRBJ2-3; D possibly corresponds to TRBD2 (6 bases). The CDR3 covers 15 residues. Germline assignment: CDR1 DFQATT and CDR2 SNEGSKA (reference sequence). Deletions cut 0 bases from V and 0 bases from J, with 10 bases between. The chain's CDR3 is CSARDRRASTDTQYF. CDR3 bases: TGCAGTGCTAGAGATCGGAGGGCTAGCACAGATACGCAGTATTTT.

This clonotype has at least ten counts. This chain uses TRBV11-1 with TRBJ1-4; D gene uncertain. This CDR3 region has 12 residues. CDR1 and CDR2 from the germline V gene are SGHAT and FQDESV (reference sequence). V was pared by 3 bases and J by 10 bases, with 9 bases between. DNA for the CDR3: TGTGCCAGCAGCTTTGGTGGAGTAAAACTGTTTTTT. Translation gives CASSFGGVKLFF. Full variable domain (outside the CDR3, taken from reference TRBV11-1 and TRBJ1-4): EAEVAQSPRYKITEKSQAVAFWCDPISGHATLYWYRQILGQGPELLVQFQDESVVDDSQLPKDRFSAERLKGVDSTLKIQPAELGDSAMYLCASSFGGVKLFFGSGTQLSVL.

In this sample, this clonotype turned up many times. As DNA, the CDR3 is TGTGCCACCAGTGATTCCCGGGACAGTCCAGAGACCCAGTACTTC. Residues: CATSDSRDSPETQYF. The chain links TRBV24-1 to TRBJ2-5; 7 nucleotides line up with TRBD1. CDR1 and CDR2 from the germline V gene are KGHDR and SFDVKD. Trimming took 2 bases from V and 4 from J; bases not matched to a gene: 6. This CDR3 contains 15 residues.

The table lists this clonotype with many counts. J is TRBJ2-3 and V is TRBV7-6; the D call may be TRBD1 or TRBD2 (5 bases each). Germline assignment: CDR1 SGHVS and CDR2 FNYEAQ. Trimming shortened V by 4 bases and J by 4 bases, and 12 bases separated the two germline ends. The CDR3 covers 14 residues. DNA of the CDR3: TGTGCCAGCAGCTCCCCAACGGGGCCAGATACGCAGTATTTT. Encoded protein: CASSSPTGPDTQYF.

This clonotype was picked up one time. This chain's CDR3 is CASSVAGTRQETQYF. As DNA, the CDR3 is TGTGCCAGCAGCGTAGCCGGGACTAGGCAAGAGACCCAGTACTTC. The chain uses TRBV9 and TRBJ2-5; 8 nucleotides line up with TRBD2. The CDR3 is made up of 15 amino acids. J was trimmed by 2 bases and V by 0 bases; bases with no gene match: 3. Germline lookup yields CDR1 SGDLS and CDR2 YYNGEE.

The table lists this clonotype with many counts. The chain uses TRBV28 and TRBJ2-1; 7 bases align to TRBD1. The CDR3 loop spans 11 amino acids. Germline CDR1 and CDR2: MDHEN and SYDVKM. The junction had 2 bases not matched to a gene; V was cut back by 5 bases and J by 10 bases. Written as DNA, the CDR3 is TGTGCCAGCAGTCGACAGGGAGAGCAGTTCTTC. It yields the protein CASSRQGEQFF. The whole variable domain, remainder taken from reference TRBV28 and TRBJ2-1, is DVKVTQSSRYLVKRTGEKVFLECVQDMDHENMFWYRQDPGLGLRLIYFSYDVKMKEKGDIPEGYSVSREKKERFSLILESASTNQTSMYLCASSRQGEQFFGPGTRLTVL.